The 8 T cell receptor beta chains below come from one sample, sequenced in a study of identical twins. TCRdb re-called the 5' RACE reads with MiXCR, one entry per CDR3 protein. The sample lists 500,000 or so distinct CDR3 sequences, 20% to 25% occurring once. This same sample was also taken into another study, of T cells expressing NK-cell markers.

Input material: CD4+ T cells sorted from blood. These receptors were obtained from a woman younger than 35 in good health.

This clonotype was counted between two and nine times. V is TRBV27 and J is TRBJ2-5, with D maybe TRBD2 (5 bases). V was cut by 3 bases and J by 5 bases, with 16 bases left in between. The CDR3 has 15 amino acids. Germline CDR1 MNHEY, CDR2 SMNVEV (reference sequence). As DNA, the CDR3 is TGTGCCAGCAGTTTGGGATCGGGAAAGCGGGAGACCCAGTACTTC. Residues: CASSLGSGKRETQYF.

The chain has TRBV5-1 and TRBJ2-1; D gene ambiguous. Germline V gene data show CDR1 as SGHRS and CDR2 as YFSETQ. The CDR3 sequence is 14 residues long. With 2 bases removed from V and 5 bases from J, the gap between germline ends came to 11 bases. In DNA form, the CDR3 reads TGCGCCAGCAGCTTAGTTGGTAAGAACAATGAGCAGTTCTTC. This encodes CASSLVGKNNEQFF.

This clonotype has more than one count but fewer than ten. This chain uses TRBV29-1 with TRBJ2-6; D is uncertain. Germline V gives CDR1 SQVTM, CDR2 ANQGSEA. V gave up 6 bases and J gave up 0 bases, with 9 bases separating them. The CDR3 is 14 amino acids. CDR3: CSVTVGSGANVLTF. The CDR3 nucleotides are TGCAGCGTCACAGTGGGCTCTGGGGCCAACGTCCTGACTTTC.

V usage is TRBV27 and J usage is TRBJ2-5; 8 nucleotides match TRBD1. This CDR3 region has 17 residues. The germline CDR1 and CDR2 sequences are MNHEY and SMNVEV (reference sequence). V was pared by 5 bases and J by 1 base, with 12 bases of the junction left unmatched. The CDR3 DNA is TGTGCCAGCAGTGTCTACCCCCCGGGACAGGCCCAAGAGACCCAGTACTTC. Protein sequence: CASSVYPPGQAQETQYF.

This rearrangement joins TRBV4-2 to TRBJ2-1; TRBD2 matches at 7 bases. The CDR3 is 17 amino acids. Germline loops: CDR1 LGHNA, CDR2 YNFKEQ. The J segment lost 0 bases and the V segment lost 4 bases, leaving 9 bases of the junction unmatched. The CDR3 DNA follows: TGTGCCAGCAGCCTGTCCGGGACTACGAGCTCCTACAATGAGCAGTTCTTC. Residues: CASSLSGTTSSYNEQFF.

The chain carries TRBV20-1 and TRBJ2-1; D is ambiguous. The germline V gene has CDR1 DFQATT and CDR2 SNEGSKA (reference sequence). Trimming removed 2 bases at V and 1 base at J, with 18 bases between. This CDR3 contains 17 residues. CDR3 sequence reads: CSARPDWLSASYNEQFF. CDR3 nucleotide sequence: TGCAGTGCTAGACCCGATTGGTTATCGGCGTCCTACAATGAGCAGTTCTTC.

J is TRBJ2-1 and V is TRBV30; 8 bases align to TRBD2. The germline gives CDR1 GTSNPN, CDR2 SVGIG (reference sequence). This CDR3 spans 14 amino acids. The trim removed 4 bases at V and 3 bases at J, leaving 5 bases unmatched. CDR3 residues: CAWKSLAGYNEQFF. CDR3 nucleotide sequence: TGTGCCTGGAAAAGTCTAGCGGGCTACAATGAGCAGTTCTTC.

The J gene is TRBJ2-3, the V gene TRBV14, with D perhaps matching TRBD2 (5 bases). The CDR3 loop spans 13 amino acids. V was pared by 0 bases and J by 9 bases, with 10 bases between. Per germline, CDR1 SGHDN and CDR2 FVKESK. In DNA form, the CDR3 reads TGTGCCAGCAGCCAAGAACGGGGTTTGACGCAGTATTTT. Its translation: CASSQERGLTQYF. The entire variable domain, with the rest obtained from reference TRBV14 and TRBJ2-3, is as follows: EAGVTQFPSHSVIEKGQTVTLRCDPISGHDNLYWYRRVMGKEIKFLLHFVKESKQDESGMPNNRFLAERTGGTYSTLKVQPAELEDSGVYFCASSQERGLTQYFGPGTRLTVL.